This T cell receptor (beta chain) was observed in a study of shared clonotypes between healthy human individuals. CD8 memory comprised CD45RO+ plus CCR7-negative CD45RA+ TemRA cells. With V trimmed by 2 bases and J by 5 bases, 11 bases remained unmatched. The CDR3 contains 16 residues. Germline loops: CDR1 MNHEY, CDR2 SVGAGI. Each subset's genomic DNA was shared equally among a number of immunoSEQ plates. Sorted-subset replicate PCRs used about 200 ng of genomic DNA. This amount corresponded to 33,000 or so T cell genomes. TCRdb keeps only in-frame clones here, not all; method: immunoSEQ multiplex PCR. The data contain some 690,000 clones, roughly 88% of them singletons. This clone was counted a few times. Its antigen remains unidentified. Study observations and caveats: The donor pool, a small one, limited the genetic and exposure-history diversity represented.

Input material: memory CD8+ T cells from PBMCs. Subset noted: CD45RO+ cells pooled with CCR7-negative TemRA cells. This chain joins TRBV6-5 and TRBJ1-1, with 7 bases that match TRBD1. The clonotype was recovered from a man aged 18 to 30 in good health. Some clones in this sample may be carry-over from other donors' samples. CDR3 DNA: TGTGCCAGCAGTTACGACAGGGACAGTCTGGGGACTGAAGCTTTCTTT. Translating it yields CASSYDRDSLGTEAFF.